Here is one TCR beta chain with its context. Original methodology: Cell counts per sample came from amplifying reference gene primers. Sequenced by immunoSEQ multiplex PCR; TCRdb stores in-frame clones only, minus some. The V and J calls and the clone size are those of that table, but D and trimming were determined from the DNA. Among around 97,000 clones, approximately 84% were seen once, and the ten largest hold roughly 6%. The CDR3 extends over 20 amino acids. The V gene lost 10 bases and the J gene lost 2 bases, with 34 bases spanning the gap. Looked up from germline, CDR1 is WNHNN and CDR2 is SYGVQD (reference sequence). This entry comes from a study of blood T cell repertoires in COVID-19. Study background: The origin of the acute and convalescent COVID-19 samples was the United States, Italy and Spain. Sample material is recorded as cDNA or gDNA derived from T cells, B-cell-depleted T cells, or PBMCs.

The gene calls are TRBV10-1 and TRBJ2-3; D gene unclear. The source of this sequence is a human donor in a cohort sampled during active COVID-19. The sequenced sample consisted of peripheral blood. CDR3 in amino acids: CANHTTPYANYPIPTDTQYF. The CDR3 nucleotides are TGCGCCAATCACACGACCCCTTACGCCAACTATCCGATCCCCACAGATACGCAGTATTTT.